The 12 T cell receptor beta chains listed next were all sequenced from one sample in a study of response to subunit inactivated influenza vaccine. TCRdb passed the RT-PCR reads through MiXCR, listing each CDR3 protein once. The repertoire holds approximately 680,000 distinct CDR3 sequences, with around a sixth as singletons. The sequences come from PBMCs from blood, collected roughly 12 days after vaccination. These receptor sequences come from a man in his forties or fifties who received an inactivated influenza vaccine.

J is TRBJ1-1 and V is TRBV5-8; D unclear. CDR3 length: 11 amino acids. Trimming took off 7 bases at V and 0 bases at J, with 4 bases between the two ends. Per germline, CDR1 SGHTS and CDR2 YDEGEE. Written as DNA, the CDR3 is TGTGCCAGCCTCTTGAACACTGAAGCTTTCTTT. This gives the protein CASLLNTEAFF.

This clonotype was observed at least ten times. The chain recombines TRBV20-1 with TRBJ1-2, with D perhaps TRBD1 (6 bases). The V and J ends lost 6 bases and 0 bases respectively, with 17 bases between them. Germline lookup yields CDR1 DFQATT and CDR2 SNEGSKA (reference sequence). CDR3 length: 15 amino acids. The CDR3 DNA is TGCAGTGCCCCGGGGCTGAAGGGGGCTAACTATGGCTACACCTTC. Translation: CSAPGLKGANYGYTF.

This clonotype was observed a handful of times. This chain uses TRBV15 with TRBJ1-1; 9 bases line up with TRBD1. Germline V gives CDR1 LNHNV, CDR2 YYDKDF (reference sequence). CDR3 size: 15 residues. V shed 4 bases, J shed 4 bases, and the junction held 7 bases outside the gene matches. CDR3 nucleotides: TGTGCCACCAGCACACCCACAGGGGGCATCACTGAAGCTTTCTTT. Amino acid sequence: CATSTPTGGITEAFF.

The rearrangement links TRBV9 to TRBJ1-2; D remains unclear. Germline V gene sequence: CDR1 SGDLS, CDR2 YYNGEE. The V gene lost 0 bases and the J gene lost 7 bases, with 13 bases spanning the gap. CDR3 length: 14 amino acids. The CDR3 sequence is CASSVDSRGAGYTF. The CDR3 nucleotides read TGTGCCAGCAGCGTAGATTCCCGGGGAGCTGGCTACACCTTC.

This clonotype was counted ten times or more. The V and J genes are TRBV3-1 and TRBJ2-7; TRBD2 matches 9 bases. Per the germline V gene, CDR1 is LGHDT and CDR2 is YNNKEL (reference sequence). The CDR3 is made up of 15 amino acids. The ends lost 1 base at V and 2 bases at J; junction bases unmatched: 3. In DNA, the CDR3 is TGTGCCAGCAGCCAAGGTGCGGGAGGGGCCTACGAGCAGTACTTC. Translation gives CASSQGAGGAYEQYF.

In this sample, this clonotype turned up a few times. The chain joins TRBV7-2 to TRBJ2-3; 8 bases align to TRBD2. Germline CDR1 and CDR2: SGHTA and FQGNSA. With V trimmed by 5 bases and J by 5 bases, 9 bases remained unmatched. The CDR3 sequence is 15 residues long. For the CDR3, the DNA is TGTGCCAGCAGCACCGGGGGGGCAGTACTAGATACGCAGTATTTT. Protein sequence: CASSTGGAVLDTQYF.

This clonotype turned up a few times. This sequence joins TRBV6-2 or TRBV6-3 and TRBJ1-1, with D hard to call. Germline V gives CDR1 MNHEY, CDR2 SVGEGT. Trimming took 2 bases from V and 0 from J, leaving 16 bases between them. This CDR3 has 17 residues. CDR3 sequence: CASSYPIVGGLNTEAFF. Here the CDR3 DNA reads TGTGCCAGCAGTTACCCCATCGTTGGAGGCTTGAACACTGAAGCTTTCTTT.

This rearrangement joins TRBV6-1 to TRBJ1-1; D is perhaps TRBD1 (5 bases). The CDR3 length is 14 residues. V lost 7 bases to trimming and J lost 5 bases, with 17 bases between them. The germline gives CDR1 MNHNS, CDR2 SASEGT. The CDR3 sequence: CASNPSGGRTEAFF. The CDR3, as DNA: TGTGCCAGCAACCCCTCGGGGGGTAGGACTGAAGCTTTCTTT.

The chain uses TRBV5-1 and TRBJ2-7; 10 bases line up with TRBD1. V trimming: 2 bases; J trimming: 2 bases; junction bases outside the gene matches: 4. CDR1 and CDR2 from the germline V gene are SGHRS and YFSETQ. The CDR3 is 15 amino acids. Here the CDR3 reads CASSFGTGETYEQYF. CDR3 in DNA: TGCGCCAGCAGCTTTGGGACAGGGGAGACCTACGAGCAGTACTTC.

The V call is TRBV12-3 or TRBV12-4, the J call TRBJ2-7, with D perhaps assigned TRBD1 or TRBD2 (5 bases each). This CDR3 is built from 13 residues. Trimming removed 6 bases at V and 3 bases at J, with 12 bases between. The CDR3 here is CASRRGTFYEQYF. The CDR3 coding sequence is TGTGCCAGCAGAAGAGGGACCTTCTACGAGCAGTACTTC.

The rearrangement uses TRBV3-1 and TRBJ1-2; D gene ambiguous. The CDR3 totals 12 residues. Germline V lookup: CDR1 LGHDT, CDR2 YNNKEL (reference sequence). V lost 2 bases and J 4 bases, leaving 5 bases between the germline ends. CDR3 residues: CASSQNLYGYTF. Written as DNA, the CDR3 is TGTGCCAGCAGCCAAAACCTCTATGGCTACACCTTC.

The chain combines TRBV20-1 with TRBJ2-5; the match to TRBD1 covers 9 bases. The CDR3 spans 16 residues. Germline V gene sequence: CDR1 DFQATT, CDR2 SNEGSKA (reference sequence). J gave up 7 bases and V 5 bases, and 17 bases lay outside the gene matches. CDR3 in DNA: TGCAGTGCTCCCACCGCACAGGGGGCGAGGTGGGGGACCCAGTACTTC. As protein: CSAPTAQGARWGTQYF.